The rows below give T cell receptor beta chains drawn from one sample of a study of T cell responses to AZD1222 COVID-19 vaccine. Here immunoSEQ multiplex PCR was the method, and the copy in TCRdb shows in-frame clones only, minus some. The sample has approximately 110,000 clones; 70% to 85% are singletons. The specimen was peripheral blood, collected on day 0 of AZD1222 vaccination. Source of these receptors: an adult in good health. Each CDR3 is given with its conserved first and last residue. The order of the fields is CDR3 protein, CDR3 DNA, CDR3 length, D gene, clone size, J gene, V gene. The D gene is left open where the match is weak. The size entry is marked missing in some rows and otherwise reads once, few, many or a size class.

CDR3 protein: CASSQATSGGPKKQFF; CDR3 DNA: TGTGCCAGCAGCCAGGCAACTAGCGGGGGGCCCAAAAAGCAGTTCTTC; CDR3 length: 16; D gene: TRBD2; clone size: .; J gene: TRBJ2-1; V gene: TRBV4-2
CDR3 protein: CASSSAPGGEQYF; CDR3 DNA: TGTGCCAGCAGCTCCGCCCCCGGTGGAGAGCAGTACTTC; CDR3 length: 13; D gene: .; clone size: .; J gene: TRBJ2-7; V gene: TRBV11-1
CDR3 protein: CASSQTGTYGYTF; CDR3 DNA: TGTGCCAGCAGCCAGACAGGGACCTATGGCTACACCTTC; CDR3 length: 13; D gene: TRBD1; clone size: .; J gene: TRBJ1-2; V gene: TRBV7-9
CDR3 protein: CASSQNEGQPQHF; CDR3 DNA: TGTGCCAGCAGCCAAAACGAGGGTCAGCCCCAGCATTTT; CDR3 length: 13; D gene: .; clone size: .; J gene: TRBJ1-5; V gene: TRBV9
CDR3 protein: CASSLSGPPLPGEQYF; CDR3 DNA: TGTGCCAGCAGTTTATCGGGCCCTCCCCTACCGGGGGAGCAGTACTTC; CDR3 length: 16; D gene: .; clone size: .; J gene: TRBJ2-7; V gene: TRBV27
CDR3 protein: CASSSQGRENTEAFF; CDR3 DNA: TGTGCCAGCAGCTCTCAGGGGCGGGAGAACACTGAAGCTTTCTTT; CDR3 length: 15; D gene: .; clone size: few; J gene: TRBJ1-1; V gene: TRBV5-4
CDR3 protein: CAWSVAGQGAYEQFF; CDR3 DNA: TGTGCCTGGAGTGTGGCCGGACAGGGGGCCTATGAGCAGTTCTTC; CDR3 length: 15; D gene: TRBD1; clone size: .; J gene: TRBJ2-1; V gene: TRBV30
CDR3 protein: CASTEGTGIAASWPQHF; CDR3 DNA: TGTGCCAGCACTGAGGGGACAGGGATTGCAGCTAGCTGGCCCCAGCATTTT; CDR3 length: 17; D gene: TRBD1; clone size: .; J gene: TRBJ1-5; V gene: TRBV6-1
CDR3 protein: CASSYSGSGGYEQYF; CDR3 DNA: TGTGCCAGCAGTTACTCGGGAAGCGGGGGTTACGAGCAGTACTTC; CDR3 length: 15; D gene: TRBD2; clone size: .; J gene: TRBJ2-7; V gene: TRBV6-2/TRBV6-3
CDR3 protein: CASSHSRADTQYF; CDR3 DNA: TGTGCCAGCAGCCATTCTAGAGCAGATACGCAGTATTTT; CDR3 length: 13; D gene: .; clone size: .; J gene: TRBJ2-3; V gene: TRBV3-1/TRBV3-2
CDR3 protein: CASGMRGFSYEQYF; CDR3 DNA: TGTGCCAGCGGGATGCGGGGTTTTTCCTACGAGCAGTACTTC; CDR3 length: 14; D gene: .; clone size: .; J gene: TRBJ2-7; V gene: TRBV13
CDR3 protein: CASSQQDSEDEQYF; CDR3 DNA: TGTGCCAGCAGCCAACAGGACAGTGAAGACGAGCAGTACTTC; CDR3 length: 14; D gene: .; clone size: .; J gene: TRBJ2-7; V gene: TRBV4-2
CDR3 protein: CASSSPLAGSGQETQYF; CDR3 DNA: TGTGCCAGCAGTTCCCCCCTAGCGGGGTCTGGTCAAGAGACCCAGTACTTC; CDR3 length: 17; D gene: TRBD2; clone size: once; J gene: TRBJ2-5; V gene: TRBV28
CDR3 protein: CASSFEGLSGNTIYF; CDR3 DNA: TGTGCCAGTAGCTTCGAAGGACTCTCTGGAAACACCATATATTTT; CDR3 length: 15; D gene: .; clone size: .; J gene: TRBJ1-3; V gene: TRBV19
CDR3 protein: CASSVGNSGNTIYF; CDR3 DNA: TGTGCCAGTAGTGTGGGGAACTCTGGAAACACCATATATTTT; CDR3 length: 14; D gene: .; clone size: .; J gene: TRBJ1-3; V gene: TRBV19
CDR3 protein: CASSLDWQGQETQYF; CDR3 DNA: TGTGCTAGCAGCTTAGATTGGCAGGGTCAAGAGACCCAGTACTTC; CDR3 length: 15; D gene: .; clone size: once; J gene: TRBJ2-5; V gene: TRBV7-7
CDR3 protein: CASRGGPDEQYF; CDR3 DNA: TGTGCCAGCAGGGGGGGCCCCGACGAGCAGTACTTC; CDR3 length: 12; D gene: .; clone size: .; J gene: TRBJ2-7; V gene: TRBV2
CDR3 protein: CASYREPYGYTF; CDR3 DNA: TGTGCCAGTTACAGGGAGCCCTATGGCTACACCTTC; CDR3 length: 12; D gene: .; clone size: .; J gene: TRBJ1-2; V gene: TRBV19
CDR3 protein: CSASEGNSPLHF; CDR3 DNA: TGCAGTGCTAGTGAGGGTAATTCACCCCTCCACTTT; CDR3 length: 12; D gene: .; clone size: .; J gene: TRBJ1-6; V gene: TRBV20-1
CDR3 protein: CASSFNIAGITF; CDR3 DNA: TGTGCCAGCAGTTTTAATATCGCCGGGATCACCTTC; CDR3 length: 12; D gene: .; clone size: .; J gene: TRBJ1-2; V gene: TRBV12-3/TRBV12-4
CDR3 protein: CASSLVPSKNEKLFF; CDR3 DNA: TGTGCCAGCAGCTTAGTCCCCAGCAAAAATGAAAAACTGTTTTTT; CDR3 length: 15; D gene: .; clone size: .; J gene: TRBJ1-4; V gene: TRBV7-9
CDR3 protein: CASSLDRAGKVYEQYF; CDR3 DNA: TGTGCCAGCAGTTTAGATCGGGCAGGGAAAGTCTACGAGCAGTACTTC; CDR3 length: 16; D gene: .; clone size: .; J gene: TRBJ2-7; V gene: TRBV28
CDR3 protein: CATGTGTEIDGYTF; CDR3 DNA: TGTGCCACCGGGACCGGGACAGAGATTGATGGCTACACCTTC; CDR3 length: 14; D gene: TRBD1; clone size: once; J gene: TRBJ1-2; V gene: TRBV6-6
CDR3 protein: CASSLAHRGDTQYF; CDR3 DNA: TGTGCCAGCAGCTTAGCCCACAGGGGGGATACGCAGTATTTT; CDR3 length: 14; D gene: TRBD1; clone size: .; J gene: TRBJ2-3; V gene: TRBV13
CDR3 protein: CASSATDGLYGYTF; CDR3 DNA: TGTGCCAGCAGTGCTACGGACGGCCTCTATGGCTACACCTTC; CDR3 length: 14; D gene: .; clone size: .; J gene: TRBJ1-2; V gene: TRBV6-4
CDR3 protein: CASSSDRGSQPQHF; CDR3 DNA: TGTGCCAGCAGCTCCGACAGGGGGAGTCAGCCCCAGCATTTT; CDR3 length: 14; D gene: TRBD1; clone size: .; J gene: TRBJ1-5; V gene: TRBV7-8
CDR3 protein: CASSQAEQAQNTEAFF; CDR3 DNA: TGCGCCAGCAGCCAAGCCGAACAGGCCCAGAACACTGAAGCTTTCTTT; CDR3 length: 16; D gene: .; clone size: .; J gene: TRBJ1-1; V gene: TRBV4-1
CDR3 protein: CASSRSYGGTQHF; CDR3 DNA: TGCGCCAGCAGCCGTAGCTATGGGGGGACCCAGCATTTT; CDR3 length: 13; D gene: .; clone size: few; J gene: TRBJ1-5; V gene: TRBV5-1
CDR3 protein: CASSAPTSGVYEQYF; CDR3 DNA: TGCGCCAGCAGCGCCCCGACTAGCGGGGTCTACGAGCAGTACTTC; CDR3 length: 15; D gene: TRBD2; clone size: .; J gene: TRBJ2-7; V gene: TRBV5-1
CDR3 protein: CASSHVGENTEAFF; CDR3 DNA: TGTGCCAGCAGCCACGTCGGGGAGAACACTGAAGCTTTCTTT; CDR3 length: 14; D gene: .; clone size: .; J gene: TRBJ1-1; V gene: TRBV4-2
CDR3 protein: CSARGEYEQYF; CDR3 DNA: TGCAGTGCTAGAGGAGAATACGAGCAGTACTTC; CDR3 length: 11; D gene: .; clone size: .; J gene: TRBJ2-7; V gene: TRBV20-1
CDR3 protein: CASSEALRGPRFHEQYF; CDR3 DNA: TGTGCCAGCAGTGAAGCGCTTCGGGGCCCGAGGTTCCACGAGCAGTACTTC; CDR3 length: 17; D gene: .; clone size: .; J gene: TRBJ2-7; V gene: TRBV6-1
CDR3 protein: CATAAGGPSDTQYF; CDR3 DNA: TGTGCCACCGCCGCGGGGGGGCCATCCGATACGCAGTATTTT; CDR3 length: 14; D gene: TRBD2; clone size: .; J gene: TRBJ2-3; V gene: TRBV15
CDR3 protein: CASSLGLGQNYGYTF; CDR3 DNA: TGCGCCAGCAGCTTGGGACTGGGACAGAACTATGGCTACACCTTC; CDR3 length: 15; D gene: TRBD1; clone size: few; J gene: TRBJ1-2; V gene: TRBV5-1
CDR3 protein: CASSFGTNQETQYF; CDR3 DNA: TGTGCCAGCAGTTTCGGGACCAACCAAGAGACCCAGTACTTC; CDR3 length: 14; D gene: .; clone size: .; J gene: TRBJ2-5; V gene: TRBV6-2/TRBV6-3
CDR3 protein: CASRTQLATRRSYEQYF; CDR3 DNA: TGTGCCAGCCGCACCCAACTAGCGACGCGACGCTCCTACGAGCAGTACTTC; CDR3 length: 17; D gene: TRBD2; clone size: .; J gene: TRBJ2-7; V gene: TRBV27
CDR3 protein: CASSRMTGGLGKLFF; CDR3 DNA: TGTGCCAGTAGCCGGATGACAGGGGGTTTAGGAAAACTGTTTTTT; CDR3 length: 15; D gene: TRBD1; clone size: .; J gene: TRBJ1-4; V gene: TRBV19
CDR3 protein: CSVYPTEAADTQYF; CDR3 DNA: TGCAGCGTCTATCCGACGGAGGCGGCGGATACGCAGTATTTT; CDR3 length: 14; D gene: .; clone size: .; J gene: TRBJ2-3; V gene: TRBV29-1
CDR3 protein: CASSLAMASEQFF; CDR3 DNA: TGTGCCAGCAGCTTGGCCATGGCATCGGAGCAGTTCTTC; CDR3 length: 13; D gene: .; clone size: .; J gene: TRBJ2-1; V gene: TRBV5-4
CDR3 protein: CASSLAGEQGSYGYTF; CDR3 DNA: TGTGCCAGCAGCTTAGCGGGAGAACAGGGGAGCTATGGCTACACCTTC; CDR3 length: 16; D gene: TRBD1; clone size: .; J gene: TRBJ1-2; V gene: TRBV7-9
CDR3 protein: CASSVGGQGTSAYGYTF; CDR3 DNA: TGTGCCAGCAGCGTGGGGGGACAGGGAACATCAGCCTATGGCTACACCTTC; CDR3 length: 17; D gene: TRBD1; clone size: .; J gene: TRBJ1-2; V gene: TRBV9
CDR3 protein: CASSQGPGQEHSPLHF; CDR3 DNA: TGCGCCAGCAGCCAAGGGCCGGGACAAGAGCATTCACCCCTCCACTTT; CDR3 length: 16; D gene: .; clone size: few; J gene: TRBJ1-6; V gene: TRBV4-3